This T cell receptor (beta chain) was captured in a study of blood T cell repertoires in COVID-19. Background on the study: Collection of acute and convalescent COVID-19 samples took place in the United States, Italy and Spain. Sample material is recorded as cDNA or gDNA derived from T cells, B-cell-depleted T cells, or PBMCs.

Source study methods: The assay estimated nucleated cells by amplifying reference gene primers. Repertoires were generated with immunoSEQ multiplex PCR, while TCRdb's copy carries only in-frame clones and drops some. V and J calls and clone size are copied from that table; D and trimming were computed from the DNA. The data contain under 200,000 clones, 85% to 90% of them singletons. Germline lookup yields CDR1 SGHAT and CDR2 FQNNGV. This CDR3 contains 17 residues. The trim removed 1 base at V and 6 bases at J, leaving 10 bases unmatched. Recruited during active infection, patients (from Seattle) were subsequently followed longitudinally.

V is TRBV11-2 and J is TRBJ2-2; 8 nucleotides align to TRBD1. The receptor was derived from a woman between 55 and 75 years old with COVID-19, enrolled during active disease. The sequencing sample was made of peripheral blood. CDR3 protein: CASSLVAGQGGPGELFF. The DNA for the CDR3 is TGTGCCAGCAGCTTAGTAGCTGGACAGGGCGGTCCCGGGGAGCTGTTTTTT.